Here is one T cell receptor (beta chain) with its context. The target of this receptor is not known. Per-nucleotide qualities are absent, and no much larger clonotype sits a single base away. Whole blood was collected in K2EDTA tubes by collaborating institutions according to the institutions' own protocols. For TCRbeta analysis, collaborators shipped samples in one of three forms: frozen whole blood, isolated PBMCs, or DNA extracted from either of those sample types. The data stem from a study of blood T cell repertoires in COVID-19 (dated by TCRdb to 2018 to 2021). As for the study more broadly: The collaborator samples originated in the United States, Italy and Spain and spanned the acute and convalescent phases of COVID-19. The prospective study material was composed of cDNA or gDNA derived from T cells, B-cell-depleted T cells, or PBMCs. Subjects who had been exposed to COVID-19, were actively infected with it, or had recovered from it provided the deeply sampled blood TCRbeta repertoires that made up the dataset. The repertoires were released in a freely available public database intended as a resource for research on the immune response to SARS-CoV-2. Samples were obtained from the ongoing ImmuneRACE study (first 160 participants) and from over a thousand subjects provided by 6 global collaborators. A de-identified subject ID, COVID-19 status, age in years and sex were almost always included in the sample metadata. HLA class I and class II types, where available, came from metadata supplied by the sample provider rather than from assay-based typing. General findings and caveats noted by the study authors: The amount of clinical and demographic metadata varied by source and participant and was provided uncurated.

The immunoSEQ Assay, a bias-controlled multiplex PCR, was used to amplify TCRbeta CDR3 regions from genomic DNA. As for the original processing: Within the assay, amplification of reference gene primers was used to estimate how many nucleated cells each sample contained. To quantify the absolute abundance of each unique TCRbeta CDR3 rearrangement, sequence reads were collapsed and filtered. For each sample, productive Simpson clonality was calculated by taking the square root of Simpson's diversity index across productive rearrangements. What TCRdb holds here is the immuneACCESS table cut down to in-frame rearrangements. Part of the clones is not present; checked against another copy, under half of the missing clones reflect an unresolved V gene, and the others are unexplained. V and J calls and clone size are those listed in that table; D and trimming were worked out from the DNA. The table for this sample lists 65,000 to 75,000 clones; roughly 84% of them were counted only once. The ten most abundant clones make up about 30% of the sample.

The CDR3 contains 16 residues, cysteine and phenylalanine counted. Only the CDR3 DNA is retained, 48 bases long and in frame from the first base. Trimming takes 1 base off V and 2 bases off J; junction bases not matched to a gene: 6. Based on the germline V gene, the CDR1 and CDR2 sequences are LGHNA and YSLEER. The sequencing input was peripheral blood. The sequence was collected from an elderly woman with active or convalescent COVID-19. The receptor chain draws on TRBV4-3 and TRBJ1-2; a stretch of 8 junction bases matches TRBD1. The DNA is TGCGCCAGCAGCCAAGTTGGGACAGGAAGGAACTATGGCTACACCTTC. Translated, this is CASSQVGTGRNYGYTF.